This TCR beta chain is drawn from a study of blood T cells in healthy people across ages. Study-wide context: Per two T cells, about one barcoded beta molecule was captured through template switching. Study-wide points: Among long-lived donors, naive CD4+ cells were more numerous and diversity higher than in aged donors.

Then a second PCR, running roughly 7 to 11 cycles, was carried out with a sample-barcoded 5' primer and a J-beta primer mix. The yield of each sample was at least 3 million CDR3-containing paired-end reads. TCRdb used MiXCR to reprocess the 5' RACE reads, holding one entry per CDR3 protein. The profile shows about 1.7 million distinct CDR3 sequences, about 30% of them singletons. Comments on this clonotype: Its specificity is not known.

Caucasian, healthy and from Russia, the donors were aged between 6 and 90. The CDR3 runs to 13 residues. Germline CDR1 is SGHRS and CDR2 is YFSETQ. The V end was cut by 9 bases, the J end by 5 bases, with 17 bases between. The rearrangement joins TRBV5-1 to TRBJ2-5; D is possibly TRBD1 (5 bases). The source of this sequence is a woman in her 30s in good health. Sequencing was performed on blood. As DNA, the CDR3 is TGCGCCACCAAACAGGTCCCAAGGGAGACCCAGTACTTC. Residues: CATKQVPRETQYF.